A single TCR beta chain is shown here with its context. The antigen remains undetermined. Both subsets, CD45RA+ naive and CD45RA-negative memory, were split from the CD4+ cells. The data derive from a study of shared clonotypes between healthy human individuals. Study background: Three plates were used per donor for CD4 naive, three for CD4 memory, two for CD8 naive and one for CD8 memory. Study-level findings and limits: Relative to clonotypes present in all four donors, those not shared had lower generation probabilities.

Trimming stripped 0 bases from V and 6 bases from J, with 16 bases between. Germline assignment: CDR1 SGHRS and CDR2 YFSETQ. The CDR3 extends over 16 amino acids. Each sorted subset replicate got 200 ng genomic DNA, 30,000 or so genomes. Libraries were prepared by immunoSEQ multiplex PCR; TCRdb keeps only in-frame clonotypes and omits some of them. The sample shows approximately 2.5 million clones, 93% of them seen only once. This rearrangement joins TRBV5-1 to TRBJ2-1; D is unclear. Material: naive CD4+ T cells from PBMCs. Subset described: CD45RA+ positively selected. This clonotype was obtained from a young man in good health. Some clones in this sample may be carry-over from other donors' samples. CDR3 protein: CASSLVYGKPGNEQFF. The CDR3 nucleotides are TGCGCCAGCAGCTTGGTCTATGGGAAACCGGGCAATGAGCAGTTCTTC.